This entry is about one T cell receptor beta chain. Profiled with immunoSEQ multiplex PCR; TCRdb holds only in-frame clones, not every one. This table has 25,000 to 35,000 clones, approximately 90% appearing once. The sample comes from a study of T cells in tuberculosis. Indicated time point: new active TB diagnosis, blood taken before or within 7 days of starting treatment. This CDR3 has 13 residues. Looked up from germline, CDR1 is SGHRS and CDR2 is YFSETQ. The ends were cut back, 1 base at V and 3 bases at J, with 7 bases in the middle. The input for sequencing was PBMCs, taken at tuberculosis diagnosis. The chain has TRBV5-1 and TRBJ1-2; D is unresolved. This TCR was sampled from an adult with tuberculosis. Some clones in this sample may be carry-over from other donors' samples. The CDR3 spells CASSLMSHYGYTF. Written as DNA, the CDR3 is TGCGCCAGCAGCTTGATGAGCCACTATGGCTACACCTTC.